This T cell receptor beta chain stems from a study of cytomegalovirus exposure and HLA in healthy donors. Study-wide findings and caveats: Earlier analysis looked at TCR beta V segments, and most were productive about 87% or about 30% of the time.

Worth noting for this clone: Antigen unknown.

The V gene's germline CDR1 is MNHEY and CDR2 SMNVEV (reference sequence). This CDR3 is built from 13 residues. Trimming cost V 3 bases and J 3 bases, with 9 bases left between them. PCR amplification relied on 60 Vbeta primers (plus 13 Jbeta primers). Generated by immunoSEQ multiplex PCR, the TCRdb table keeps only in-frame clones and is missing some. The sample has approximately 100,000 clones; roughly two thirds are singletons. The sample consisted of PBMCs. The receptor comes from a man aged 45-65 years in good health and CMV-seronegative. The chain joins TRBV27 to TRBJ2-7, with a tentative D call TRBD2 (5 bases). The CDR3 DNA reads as TGTGCCAGCAGTTTGAGAGCGGACTACGAGCAGTACTTC. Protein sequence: CASSLRADYEQYF.